Listed below are T cell receptor beta chains from one sample, sequenced in a study of identical twins. One entry per CDR3 protein results from TCRdb running MiXCR on the 5' RACE reads. This table holds under 1 million distinct CDR3 sequences, roughly an eighth found once. Separately, the same data were catalogued under a study of yellow fever vaccine responses in identical twins.

Specimen: PBMCs. Source of these receptors: a woman aged 18-29 years in good health. Both conserved end residues are part of each CDR3. D genes are given only for firm matches. Only part of the rows carry a size: once, few, many, or a class if the clone is expanded.

abundance: NA; len: 11; j_gene: TRBJ2-3; d_gene: NA; v_gene: TRBV2; CDR3nt: TGTGCCAGCAGTGTGGCCGGTTCGAAGTATTTT; CDR3aa: CASSVAGSKYF
abundance: NA; len: 17; j_gene: TRBJ2-1; d_gene: TRBD1; v_gene: TRBV4-1; CDR3nt: TGCGCCAGCAGCCCCCGCGCCCCGGGACAGGGTTTCGATGAGCAGTTCTTC; CDR3aa: CASSPRAPGQGFDEQFF
abundance: NA; len: 15; j_gene: TRBJ2-7; d_gene: TRBD2; v_gene: TRBV7-9; CDR3nt: TGTGCCAGCAGCCAACCGGGACTAGCGAGCAACGAGCAGTACTTC; CDR3aa: CASSQPGLASNEQYF
abundance: NA; len: 17; j_gene: TRBJ1-1; d_gene: TRBD1; v_gene: TRBV5-1; CDR3nt: TGCGCCAGCAGCTTGTTGGGGGGTGGGACAGCGAACACTGAAGCTTTCTTT; CDR3aa: CASSLLGGGTANTEAFF
abundance: NA; len: 16; j_gene: TRBJ2-1; d_gene: NA; v_gene: TRBV7-2; CDR3nt: TGTGCCAGCAGCCTTGGGCGGGGACTGCCTTTGGATGAGCAGTTCTTC; CDR3aa: CASSLGRGLPLDEQFF
abundance: few; len: 15; j_gene: TRBJ2-1; d_gene: TRBD2; v_gene: TRBV14; CDR3nt: TGTGCCAGCAGCCTCGGACTAGCGGGGTCCCGGGAGCAGTTCTTC; CDR3aa: CASSLGLAGSREQFF
abundance: few; len: 15; j_gene: TRBJ1-2; d_gene: TRBD1; v_gene: TRBV6-1; CDR3nt: TGTGCCAGCAGTGAAGCGGGGGACAGGGCCTATGGCTACACCTTC; CDR3aa: CASSEAGDRAYGYTF
abundance: NA; len: 16; j_gene: TRBJ2-1; d_gene: NA; v_gene: TRBV6-2/TRBV6-3; CDR3nt: TGTGCCAGCAGTCGTACCCTCCAGGGGAACTACAATGAGCAGTTCTTC; CDR3aa: CASSRTLQGNYNEQFF
abundance: NA; len: 15; j_gene: TRBJ2-2; d_gene: NA; v_gene: TRBV7-3; CDR3nt: TGTGCCAGCAGCTTAACGGCATTCACGCCAGTGGAGCTGTTTTTT; CDR3aa: CASSLTAFTPVELFF
abundance: few; len: 14; j_gene: TRBJ2-1; d_gene: TRBD2; v_gene: TRBV12-3/TRBV12-4; CDR3nt: TGTGCCAGCATTCTTAGCGGGAGTGGCAATGAGCAGTTCTTC; CDR3aa: CASILSGSGNEQFF
abundance: few; len: 11; j_gene: TRBJ1-1; d_gene: NA; v_gene: TRBV10-2; CDR3nt: TGCGCCAGCATTGGGAGGAGTGAAGCTTTCTTT; CDR3aa: CASIGRSEAFF
abundance: NA; len: 14; j_gene: TRBJ2-5; d_gene: NA; v_gene: TRBV12-3/TRBV12-4; CDR3nt: TGTGCCAGCAACCGGGCCCGGAGGTCGGAGACCCAGTACTTC; CDR3aa: CASNRARRSETQYF
abundance: few; len: 16; j_gene: TRBJ2-1; d_gene: TRBD2; v_gene: TRBV6-5; CDR3nt: TGTGCCAGCAGTTCCTATAGCGGGAGGGAGTACAATGAGCAGTTCTTC; CDR3aa: CASSSYSGREYNEQFF
abundance: once; len: 19; j_gene: TRBJ2-1; d_gene: TRBD1; v_gene: TRBV11-1; CDR3nt: TGTGCCAGCAGCTTAGAACAACCGACCCAGGACAGGGGGCTGAATGAGCAGTTCTTC; CDR3aa: CASSLEQPTQDRGLNEQFF
abundance: NA; len: 14; j_gene: TRBJ2-5; d_gene: NA; v_gene: TRBV12-3/TRBV12-4; CDR3nt: TGTGCCAGCAGTTCGGCGGCCGGTAAAGGGACCCAGTACTTC; CDR3aa: CASSSAAGKGTQYF
abundance: NA; len: 17; j_gene: TRBJ2-1; d_gene: NA; v_gene: TRBV6-1; CDR3nt: TGTGCCAGCAGTGAGGGAATGAAGACCCTTCCCTACAATGAGCAGTTCTTC; CDR3aa: CASSEGMKTLPYNEQFF
abundance: NA; len: 15; j_gene: TRBJ2-3; d_gene: NA; v_gene: TRBV11-3; CDR3nt: TGTGCCAGCATTCCTTATCTCGGGGATTCAGATACGCAGTATTTT; CDR3aa: CASIPYLGDSDTQYF
abundance: NA; len: 14; j_gene: TRBJ1-2; d_gene: NA; v_gene: TRBV6-1; CDR3nt: TGTGCCAGCAGTAGACAGAGGAATAACTATGGCTACACCTTC; CDR3aa: CASSRQRNNYGYTF
abundance: NA; len: 18; j_gene: TRBJ2-4; d_gene: NA; v_gene: TRBV27; CDR3nt: TGTGCCAGCAGCCCCCTCACAGGTGGCCCTCAAGCCAAAAACATTCAGTACTTC; CDR3aa: CASSPLTGGPQAKNIQYF
abundance: many; len: 14; j_gene: TRBJ1-6; d_gene: NA; v_gene: TRBV5-6; CDR3nt: TGTGCCAGCAGCTTGGGTGCGGCTTGGGGACCCCTCCACTTT; CDR3aa: CASSLGAAWGPLHF
abundance: few; len: 14; j_gene: TRBJ2-2; d_gene: NA; v_gene: TRBV3-1; CDR3nt: TGTGCCAGCAACCTGGGAGGGGGCACCGGGGAGCTGTTTTTT; CDR3aa: CASNLGGGTGELFF
abundance: few; len: 16; j_gene: TRBJ2-2; d_gene: TRBD2; v_gene: TRBV20-1; CDR3nt: TGCAGTGCTAGAGATTTAGGACTAGCGGGGTCCGGGGAGCTGTTTTTT; CDR3aa: CSARDLGLAGSGELFF
abundance: many; len: 13; j_gene: TRBJ1-1; d_gene: TRBD1; v_gene: TRBV12-3/TRBV12-4; CDR3nt: TGCGCCAGCAGCCTGTCAGGGGGAACTGAAGCTTTCTTT; CDR3aa: CASSLSGGTEAFF
abundance: few; len: 13; j_gene: TRBJ2-7; d_gene: TRBD1; v_gene: TRBV13; CDR3nt: TGTGCCAGCAGCCGGGGACAGAATTACGAGCAGTACTTC; CDR3aa: CASSRGQNYEQYF
abundance: NA; len: 16; j_gene: TRBJ2-2; d_gene: TRBD2; v_gene: TRBV4-1; CDR3nt: TGCGCCAGCAGCCCTGGTAGCGGGAGAAACACCGGGGAGCTGTTTTTT; CDR3aa: CASSPGSGRNTGELFF
abundance: NA; len: 16; j_gene: TRBJ2-1; d_gene: NA; v_gene: TRBV28; CDR3nt: TGTGCCAGCAGCCCGATTCGGGCGGCTTATGTCGATGAGCAGTTCTTC; CDR3aa: CASSPIRAAYVDEQFF
abundance: few; len: 16; j_gene: TRBJ2-1; d_gene: TRBD1; v_gene: TRBV24-1; CDR3nt: TGTGCCACCAGTGACTCCGGGACAGGGGTCCGCAATGAGCAGTTCTTC; CDR3aa: CATSDSGTGVRNEQFF